The rows below give T cell receptor beta chains drawn from one sample of a study of T cell responses to AZD1222 COVID-19 vaccine. The method was immunoSEQ multiplex PCR; TCRdb's version includes in-frame clones alone and lacks a portion of them. The sample lists more than 140,000 clones, 88% occurring once. This material consisted of peripheral blood, taken on day 0 of MenACWY control vaccination. The origin of the receptors is an adult in good health. CDR3s include the opening cysteine and the closing phenylalanine or tryptophan. Fields, in order: clone size, J gene, D gene, V gene, CDR3 protein, CDR3 DNA. D genes are given only for firm matches. Expanded clones are given a class, and other clones once, few, many or no size at all.

abundance: -
j_gene: TRBJ1-1
d_gene: TRBD1
v_gene: TRBV19
CDR3aa: CASKDRSMNTEAFF
CDR3nt: TGTGCCAGTAAGGACAGGTCGATGAACACTGAAGCTTTCTTT

abundance: -
j_gene: TRBJ2-1
d_gene: TRBD2
v_gene: TRBV24-1
CDR3aa: CATSGRAGVYNEQFF
CDR3nt: TGTGCCACCAGTGGTCGAGCGGGGGTATACAATGAGCAGTTCTTC

abundance: -
j_gene: TRBJ2-3
d_gene: -
v_gene: TRBV18
CDR3aa: CASSPSRVGTDTQYF
CDR3nt: TGTGCCAGCTCACCATCGCGAGTCGGGACAGATACGCAGTATTTT

abundance: -
j_gene: TRBJ2-2
d_gene: -
v_gene: TRBV6-5
CDR3aa: CASSIAESGELFF
CDR3nt: TGTGCCAGCAGTATAGCCGAATCCGGGGAGCTGTTTTTT

abundance: once
j_gene: TRBJ1-2
d_gene: -
v_gene: TRBV7-2
CDR3aa: CASSLGQYYGYTF
CDR3nt: TGTGCCAGCAGCTTAGGCCAGTACTATGGCTACACCTTC

abundance: -
j_gene: TRBJ1-2
d_gene: TRBD1
v_gene: TRBV9
CDR3aa: CASSVAEDRGQGYTF
CDR3nt: TGTGCCAGCAGCGTAGCTGAGGACAGGGGGCAAGGCTACACCTTC

abundance: -
j_gene: TRBJ1-6
d_gene: TRBD1
v_gene: TRBV6-5
CDR3aa: CASSYSTGGFGSPLHF
CDR3nt: TGTGCCAGCAGTTACTCGACAGGGGGCTTTGGGTCACCCCTCCACTTT

abundance: -
j_gene: TRBJ1-6
d_gene: -
v_gene: TRBV19
CDR3aa: CASSIAGGSHSPLHF
CDR3nt: TGTGCCAGTAGTATAGCGGGAGGAAGCCATTCACCCCTCCACTTT

abundance: -
j_gene: TRBJ1-5
d_gene: -
v_gene: TRBV5-6
CDR3aa: CASSSRSNQPQHF
CDR3nt: TGTGCCAGCAGCTCGCGCAGCAATCAGCCCCAGCATTTT

abundance: once
j_gene: TRBJ2-5
d_gene: -
v_gene: TRBV4-2
CDR3aa: CASSQEVVVQETQYF
CDR3nt: TGTGCCAGCAGCCAAGAAGTTGTGGTCCAAGAGACCCAGTACTTC

abundance: -
j_gene: TRBJ2-6
d_gene: -
v_gene: TRBV9
CDR3aa: CASSVGDVYFSGANVLTF
CDR3nt: TGTGCCAGCAGCGTTGGGGACGTCTATTTCTCTGGGGCCAACGTCCTGACTTTC

abundance: -
j_gene: TRBJ2-1
d_gene: -
v_gene: TRBV12-5
CDR3aa: CASGSPRIAYNEQFF
CDR3nt: TGTGCTAGTGGCTCCCCCCGGATTGCCTACAATGAGCAGTTCTTC

abundance: -
j_gene: TRBJ2-2
d_gene: -
v_gene: TRBV28
CDR3aa: CASSLGHKRNTGELFF
CDR3nt: TGTGCCAGCAGTTTAGGACACAAGAGGAACACCGGGGAGCTGTTTTTT

abundance: -
j_gene: TRBJ2-1
d_gene: -
v_gene: TRBV12-5
CDR3aa: CASGRHGNEQFF
CDR3nt: TGTGCTAGTGGACGACACGGCAATGAGCAGTTCTTC

abundance: once
j_gene: TRBJ1-2
d_gene: -
v_gene: TRBV29-1
CDR3aa: CSVDLQGQRGYTF
CDR3nt: TGCAGCGTTGATTTGCAGGGGCAACGCGGCTACACCTTC

abundance: -
j_gene: TRBJ1-1
d_gene: TRBD1
v_gene: TRBV19
CDR3aa: CAASPGGSNTEAFF
CDR3nt: TGTGCCGCCTCCCCAGGGGGCTCGAACACTGAAGCTTTCTTT

abundance: few
j_gene: TRBJ1-1
d_gene: TRBD1
v_gene: TRBV7-2
CDR3aa: CASSSGQGNTEAFF
CDR3nt: TGTGCCAGCAGCTCGGGACAGGGGAACACTGAAGCTTTCTTT

abundance: -
j_gene: TRBJ2-7
d_gene: TRBD2
v_gene: TRBV5-1
CDR3aa: CASSLEILAGGSEQYF
CDR3nt: TGCGCCAGCAGCTTGGAAATCCTAGCGGGAGGATCCGAGCAGTACTTC

abundance: -
j_gene: TRBJ2-5
d_gene: -
v_gene: TRBV5-1
CDR3aa: CASSGWGGDQETQYF
CDR3nt: TGCGCCAGCAGCGGGTGGGGTGGGGACCAAGAGACCCAGTACTTC

abundance: -
j_gene: TRBJ2-3
d_gene: TRBD2
v_gene: TRBV11-3
CDR3aa: CASGLRGLAGDTDTQYF
CDR3nt: TGTGCCAGCGGTCTTCGCGGACTAGCGGGAGATACAGATACGCAGTATTTT

abundance: once
j_gene: TRBJ1-1
d_gene: -
v_gene: TRBV23-1
CDR3aa: CASSQGWGTDTEAFF
CDR3nt: TGCGCCAGCAGTCAGGGGTGGGGAACAGATACTGAAGCTTTCTTT